This T cell receptor beta chain was captured by sequencing in a study of OX40 agonist ivuxolimab in advanced cancers. As for the study in general: Ivuxolimab is an agonistic anti-OX40 (CD134) antibody, and patients were treated with it.

The protocol was immunoSEQ multiplex PCR, while the TCRdb copy is restricted to in-frame clones and leaves out a portion. The sample has 75,000 to 100,000 clones; roughly four fifths are singletons. No patient had autoimmune disease or received systemic immunosuppression. Germline V gene lookup returns CDR1 KGHSH and CDR2 LQKENI. V trimming: 2 bases; J trimming: 8 bases; junction bases outside the gene matches: 11. CDR3 size: 15 residues. This specimen consisted of CD4+ or CD8+ T cells sorted from blood, obtained in a trial of the OX40 agonist ivuxolimab. The clonotype was recovered from an adult with an advanced solid tumor such as melanoma, head and neck, liver or kidney cancer. This chain connects TRBV18 to TRBJ1-1, with TRBD1 identical over 7 bases. CDR3 amino acids: CASSPSGNRGLEAFF. The DNA for the CDR3 is TGTGCCAGCTCACCATCCGGGAACAGGGGTTTAGAAGCTTTCTTT.